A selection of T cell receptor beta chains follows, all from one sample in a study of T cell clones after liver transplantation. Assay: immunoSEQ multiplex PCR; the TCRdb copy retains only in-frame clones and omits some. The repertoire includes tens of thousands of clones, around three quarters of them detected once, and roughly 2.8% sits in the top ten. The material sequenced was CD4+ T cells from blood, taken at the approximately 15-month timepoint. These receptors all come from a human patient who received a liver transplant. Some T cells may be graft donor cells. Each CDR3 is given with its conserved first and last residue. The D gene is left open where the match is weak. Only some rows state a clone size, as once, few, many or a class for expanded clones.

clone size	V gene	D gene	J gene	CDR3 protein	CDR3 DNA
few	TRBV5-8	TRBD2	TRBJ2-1	CASSSSGTSGGAYNEQFF	TGTGCCAGCAGCTCTTCCGGGACTAGCGGGGGGGCCTACAATGAGCAGTTCTTC
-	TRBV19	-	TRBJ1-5	CASMKGSNQPQHF	TGTGCCAGTATGAAGGGAAGCAATCAGCCCCAGCATTTT
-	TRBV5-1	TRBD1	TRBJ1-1	CASSLGTGGEAFF	TGCGCCAGCAGCCTAGGGACAGGGGGTGAAGCTTTCTTT
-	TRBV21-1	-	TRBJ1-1	CASSKNRDGTEAFF	TGTGCCAGCAGCAAGAACAGGGATGGCACTGAAGCTTTCTTT
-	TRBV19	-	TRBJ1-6	CASSIFGHDSPLHF	TGTGCCAGTAGTATCTTTGGACACGATTCACCCCTCCACTTT
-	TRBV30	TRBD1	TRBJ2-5	CASSKGAAQETQYF	TGTGCCTCCTCGAAGGGGGCCGCACAAGAGACCCAGTACTTC
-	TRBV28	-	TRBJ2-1	CASSRAPLIGSGLYNEQFF	TGTGCCAGCAGTAGGGCCCCTTTGATCGGGAGTGGCCTTTACAATGAGCAGTTCTTC
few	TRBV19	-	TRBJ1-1	CASSIRAGGGRGAEAFF	TGTGCCAGTAGTATTCGGGCCGGCGGAGGGAGAGGTGCTGAAGCTTTCTTT
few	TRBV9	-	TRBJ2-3	CASSVRTSATDTQYF	TGTGCCAGCAGCGTAAGGACGAGCGCTACAGATACGCAGTATTTT
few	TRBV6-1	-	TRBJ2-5	CASRWDRETQYF	TGTGCCAGTAGATGGGACCGAGAGACCCAGTACTTC
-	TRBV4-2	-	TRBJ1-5	CASRKDSDNQPQHF	TGTGCCAGCCGCAAGGACAGCGACAATCAGCCCCAGCATTTT
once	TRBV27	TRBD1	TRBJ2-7	CASSFSRDRTYEQYF	TGTGCCAGCAGTTTCAGCCGGGACAGGACCTACGAGCAGTACTTC
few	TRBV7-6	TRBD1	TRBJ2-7	CASSLLPATGAVVEQYF	TGTGCCAGCAGCTTACTCCCTGCGACAGGGGCGGTAGTTGAGCAGTACTTC
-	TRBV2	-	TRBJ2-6	CASSSGAGGANVLTF	TGTGCCAGCAGTTCAGGGGCGGGAGGGGCCAACGTCCTGACTTTC
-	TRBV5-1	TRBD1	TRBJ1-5	CASSSTGQVSNQPQHF	TGCGCCAGCAGCTCCACCGGACAGGTTAGCAATCAGCCCCAGCATTTT
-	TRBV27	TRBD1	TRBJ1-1	CASSSEGAGDTEAFF	TGTGCCAGCAGTTCCGAGGGGGCCGGGGACACTGAAGCTTTCTTT
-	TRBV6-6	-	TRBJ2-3	CAISRGADTQYF	TGTGCCATCAGTAGGGGCGCAGATACGCAGTATTTT
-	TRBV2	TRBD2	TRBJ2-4	CASSEELAGNIQYF	TGTGCCAGCAGTGAAGAACTAGCGGGAAACATTCAGTACTTC
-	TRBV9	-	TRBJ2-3	CASSVSPTDTQYF	TGTGCCAGCAGCGTGTCCCCCACAGATACGCAGTATTTT
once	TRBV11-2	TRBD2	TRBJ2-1	CASSLRGRGSYNEQFF	TGTGCCAGCAGCCTCCGCGGGAGGGGGTCCTACAATGAGCAGTTCTTC
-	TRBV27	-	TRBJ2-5	CASSLKTPQETQYF	TGTGCCAGCAGTTTAAAGACACCGCAAGAGACCCAGTACTTC
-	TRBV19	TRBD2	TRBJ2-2	CASSSSGASLSNTGELFF	TGTGCCAGTAGCTCTAGCGGGGCCAGCTTATCGAACACCGGGGAGCTGTTTTTT
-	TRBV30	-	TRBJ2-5	CAWSRTDLPKTQYF	TGTGCCTGGAGTCGGACAGACCTTCCAAAGACCCAGTACTTC
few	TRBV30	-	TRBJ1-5	CAWAGTGGNQPQHF	TGTGCCTGGGCCGGGACTGGGGGCAATCAGCCCCAGCATTTT
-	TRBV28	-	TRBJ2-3	CASSRDSTDTQYF	TGTGCCAGCAGCCGGGACAGCACAGATACGCAGTATTTT
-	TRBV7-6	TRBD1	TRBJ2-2	CASSLANRGSDTGELFF	TGTGCCAGCAGCTTAGCAAACAGGGGCTCCGACACCGGGGAGCTGTTTTTT
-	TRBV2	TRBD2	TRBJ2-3	CASRPLAGGTDTQYF	TGTGCCAGCAGGCCTCTAGCGGGGGGCACAGATACGCAGTATTTT
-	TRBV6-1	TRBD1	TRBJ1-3	CACGQGAGNTIYF	TGTGCCTGCGGACAGGGGGCCGGAAACACCATATATTTT
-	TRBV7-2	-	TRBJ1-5	CASSLRSGHNQPQHF	TGTGCCAGCAGCTTAAGGTCAGGGCATAATCAGCCCCAGCATTTT
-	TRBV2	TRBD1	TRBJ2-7	CASSSQTGPYEQYF	TGTGCCAGCAGCTCACAGACAGGGCCTTACGAGCAGTACTTC
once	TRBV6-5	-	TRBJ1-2	CASSWDGPYGYTF	TGTGCCAGCAGCTGGGACGGCCCATATGGCTACACCTTC